Below are 8 T cell receptor beta chains sequenced from a single sample in a study of T cell responses to AZD1222 COVID-19 vaccine. Using immunoSEQ multiplex PCR, the repertoire was profiled, and TCRdb retains in-frame clones only, with some absent. The table has 110,000 to 150,000 clones, about 93% seen once. This sample comprised peripheral blood, obtained on day 0 of AZD1222 vaccination. These receptors were obtained from an adult in good health.

The chain has TRBV5-1 and TRBJ2-3; weak D call: TRBD2 (5 bases). Trimming left V 1 base short and J 0 bases short, with 12 bases between. The CDR3 length is 16 residues. Germline values: CDR1 SGHRS, CDR2 YFSETQ. The CDR3 sequence is CASSLKWESSTDTQYF. Here the CDR3 DNA reads TGCGCCAGCAGCTTGAAGTGGGAGTCTAGCACAGATACGCAGTATTTT.

The chain joins TRBV5-4 to TRBJ1-6; 7 bases match TRBD1. There are 19 residues in the CDR3. V was pared by 0 bases and J by 2 bases, with 11 bases of the junction left unmatched. CDR1 and CDR2 (germline): SGHNT, YYREEE (reference sequence). The CDR3 coding sequence is TGTGCCAGCAGCTTGGAGTCCTCTGACAGGGAGGCCTATAATTCACCCCTCCACTTT. This gives the protein CASSLESSDREAYNSPLHF.

The chain joins TRBV15 to TRBJ2-1, with 8 nucleotides matching TRBD2. CDR3 size: 15 residues. From germline, CDR1 is LNHNV and CDR2 YYDKDF (reference sequence). The V gene end was trimmed by 1 base and the J gene end by 4 bases; junction bases not matched to a gene: 3. CDR3 protein: CATSRVAGPYNEQFF. Written as DNA, the CDR3 is TGTGCCACCAGCAGAGTAGCGGGACCATACAATGAGCAGTTCTTC.

The genes are TRBV18 and TRBJ2-3; D is undetermined. The V gene's germline CDR1 is KGHSH and CDR2 LQKENI. Trimming cost V 3 bases and J 1 base, with 8 bases left between them. The CDR3 covers 14 residues. In DNA form, the CDR3 reads TGTGCCAGCTCACCTGGGCTCGGCACAGATACGCAGTATTTT. Its protein product is CASSPGLGTDTQYF.

This clone was observed a single time. The chain combines TRBV29-1 with TRBJ2-7; D is perhaps TRBD1 or TRBD2 (5 bases each). Germline V gene data show CDR1 as SQVTM and CDR2 as ANQGSEA. This CDR3 is 14 amino acids long. With 3 bases removed from V and 0 bases from J, the gap between germline ends came to 12 bases. The chain's CDR3 is CSVDSTGGSYEQYF. CDR3 sequence (DNA): TGCAGCGTTGATAGTACTGGGGGCTCCTACGAGCAGTACTTC.

The rearrangement joins TRBV18 to TRBJ1-5; D is unresolved. The germline V and J ends were trimmed by 2 bases and 2 bases, with 13 bases remaining between them. The germline V gene encodes CDR1 KGHSH and CDR2 LQKENI. The CDR3 is made up of 16 amino acids. In DNA form, the CDR3 reads TGTGCCAGCTCACCAAGCTCGGACGCAGGCAATCAGCCCCAGCATTTT. Amino acids: CASSPSSDAGNQPQHF.

This clone showed up just once. The CDR3 DNA reads as TGTGCCACCAGCAGGGGGGACAGGGGGTATCAGCCCCAGCATTTT. Amino acids: CATSRGDRGYQPQHF. The gene calls are TRBV15 and TRBJ1-5; 11 nucleotides agree with TRBD1. The CDR3 length is 15 residues. Germline CDR1 reads LNHNV; CDR2 reads YYDKDF (reference sequence). J lost 5 bases, V lost 3 bases, and 3 bases had no gene match.

The chain recombines TRBV11-2 with TRBJ1-2; D is ambiguous. There are 11 residues in the CDR3. The germline gives CDR1 SGHAT, CDR2 FQNNGV. V lost 3 bases and J lost 8, with 7 bases in between. CDR3 sequence (DNA): TGTGCCAGCAGCTTCCGGGAAGGCTACACCTTC. It is translated as CASSFREGYTF.